The 30 T cell receptor beta chains listed next were all sequenced from one sample in a study of shared clonotypes between healthy human individuals. Some clones are missing from TCRdb's copy, which holds only in-frame ones; the method was immunoSEQ multiplex PCR. The table records about 470,000 clones, roughly 83% of them present only once. The source material was PBMCs. These receptors all come from a woman aged 35 to 49 in good health. Some clones in this sample may be carry-over from other donors' samples.

The chain joins TRBV28 to TRBJ2-1; 8 bases fit TRBD1. Trimming removed 6 bases from V and 2 bases from J; junction bases left unmatched: 0. This CDR3 region has 13 residues. Germline CDR1 reads MDHEN; CDR2 reads SYDVKM. The CDR3 coding sequence is TGTGCCAGCAGGACAGGGGCCTACAATGAGCAGTTCTTC. This encodes CASRTGAYNEQFF.

The rearrangement links TRBV10-2 to TRBJ1-2; D might be TRBD1 (6 bases). V was pared by 8 bases and J by 0 bases, with 22 bases between. Germline CDR1 WSHSY, CDR2 SAAADI. This CDR3 spans 17 amino acids. CDR3 in amino acids: CASLSDIGQKANYGYTF. DNA of the CDR3: TGCGCCAGCCTCAGCGACATCGGACAGAAAGCTAACTATGGCTACACCTTC.

The J gene is TRBJ1-4, the V gene TRBV2; 11 bases fit TRBD1. The CDR3 is 14 amino acids. Per the germline V gene, CDR1 is SNHLY and CDR2 is FYNNEI. With V trimmed by 6 bases and J by 8 bases, 5 bases remained unmatched. The CDR3 sequence is CASRPGQGGEKLFF. For the CDR3, the DNA is TGTGCCAGCAGGCCGGGACAGGGGGGGGAAAAACTGTTTTTT.

The chain combines TRBV19 with TRBJ2-3; no clear D gene. Germline-derived CDR1 and CDR2 are LNHDA and SQIVND (reference sequence). The CDR3 is made up of 13 amino acids. Trimming left V 0 bases short and J 3 bases short, with 4 bases between. CDR3 loop: CASSIDETDTQYF. In DNA form, the CDR3 reads TGTGCCAGTAGTATAGACGAAACAGATACGCAGTATTTT.

The rearrangement joins TRBV28 to TRBJ2-3; D possibly corresponds to TRBD1 (6 bases). This CDR3 has 15 amino acids. CDR1 MDHEN and CDR2 SYDVKM come from the germline V gene. V was shortened by 5 bases and J by 4 bases, with 16 bases between the two germline ends. The CDR3 region has the DNA TGTGCCAGCAGTCCCCAGGGGCTAAGAGCAGATACGCAGTATTTT. It translates to CASSPQGLRADTQYF.

V and J are TRBV7-8 and TRBJ2-7; D unresolved. Deletions cut 0 bases from V and 0 bases from J, with 3 bases between. CDR1 and CDR2 from the germline V gene are SGHVS and FQNEAQ. The CDR3 has 13 residues. CDR3 residues: CASSLADSYEQYF. CDR3 sequence (DNA): TGTGCCAGCAGCTTAGCCGACTCCTACGAGCAGTACTTC. Combining the CDR3 with reference TRBV7-8 and TRBJ2-7 gives the whole variable domain GAGVSQSPRYKVAKRGQDVALRCDPISGHVSLFWYQQALGQGPEFLTYFQNEAQLDKSGLPSDRFFAERPEGSVSTLKIQRTQQEDSAVYLCASSLADSYEQYFGPGTRLTVT.

V usage is TRBV25-1 and J usage is TRBJ2-6, with D unresolved. From germline, CDR1 is MGHDK and CDR2 SYGVNS. With 3 bases removed from V and 4 bases from J, the gap between germline ends came to 4 bases. The CDR3 is 13 residues long. CDR3 amino acids: CASSDRGANVLTF. DNA of the CDR3: TGTGCCAGCAGTGACCGGGGGGCCAACGTCCTGACTTTC. The full variable domain, completed using reference TRBV25-1 and TRBJ2-6, is EADIYQTPRYLVIGTGKKITLECSQTMGHDKMYWYQQDPGMELHLIHYSYGVNSTEKGDLSSESTVSRIRTEHFPLTLESARPSHTSQYLCASSDRGANVLTFGAGSRLTVL.

V and J are TRBV5-1 and TRBJ1-2, with D possibly being TRBD1 (5 bases). V was trimmed by 1 base and J by 4 bases, leaving 14 bases between them. Germline values: CDR1 SGHRS, CDR2 YFSETQ. The CDR3 contains 15 residues. CDR3 in DNA: TGCGCCAGCAGCTTGAGGCAGGGTCAACCCTATGGCTACACCTTC. This sequence encodes CASSLRQGQPYGYTF.

J is TRBJ2-3 and V is TRBV20-1; D is ambiguous. In germline, CDR1 is DFQATT, CDR2 SNEGSKA (reference sequence). This CDR3 comprises 11 residues. V lost 6 bases and J lost 3, with 7 bases in between. CDR3 sequence reads: CSARLTDTQYF. In nucleotides, the CDR3 is TGCAGTGCGAGGCTTACAGATACGCAGTATTTT.

The chain joins TRBV27 to TRBJ1-5; D gene ambiguous. The CDR3 is made up of 16 amino acids. The V and J ends lost 2 bases and 6 bases respectively, with 17 bases between them. The germline gives CDR1 MNHEY, CDR2 SMNVEV (reference sequence). The CDR3, as DNA: TGTGCCAGCAGTTTAAGGGCAGCACTAGGCGTTCAGCCCCAGCATTTT. Translated, it gives CASSLRAALGVQPQHF.

J is TRBJ2-7 and V is TRBV9; no clear D. Germline V lookup: CDR1 SGDLS, CDR2 YYNGEE. The CDR3 length is 16 residues. V shed 2 bases and J shed 6 bases, with 21 bases lying between them. The DNA for the CDR3 is TGTGCCAGCAGCGTTTCAGGTAGTCCCATTGGCAGCGAGCAGTACTTC. Translation gives CASSVSGSPIGSEQYF.

The chain combines TRBV28 with TRBJ2-7; 8 nucleotides line up with TRBD1. CDR1 and CDR2 from the germline V gene are MDHEN and SYDVKM. CDR3 length equals 14 residues. V was pared by 3 bases and J by 3 bases, with 4 bases of the junction left unmatched. The CDR3 reads CASSLTGEYYEQYF. Written as DNA, the CDR3 is TGTGCCAGCAGTTTGACAGGGGAGTACTACGAGCAGTACTTC.

The rearrangement joins TRBV4-2 to TRBJ2-5, with a possible D match to TRBD1 (5 bases). The J call may not be correct, given that the DNA end is closer to TRBJ2-7. Germline loops: CDR1 LGHNA, CDR2 YNFKEQ. CDR3 length equals 16 residues. The CDR3 nucleotides are TGTGCCAGCAGCCAAGAAGGCGGAGACAGAGTATACGAGCAGTACTTC. It translates to CASSQEGGDRVYEQYF.

The chain is built from TRBV5-4 and TRBJ1-2, with no clear D. Germline V gene data show CDR1 as SGHNT and CDR2 as YYREEE (reference sequence). The CDR3 has 13 amino acids. V lost 0 bases to trimming and J lost 4 bases, with 7 bases between them. CDR3 sequence (DNA): TGTGCCAGCAGCTTGGACAGCTTCTATGGCTACACCTTC. Protein product: CASSLDSFYGYTF.

The sample holds one count of this clone. CDR3 loop: CASSLAAGRAGNEQFF. Written as DNA, the CDR3 is TGTGCCAGCAGCTTAGCGGCCGGGAGGGCCGGGAATGAGCAGTTCTTC. The V and J genes are TRBV7-2 and TRBJ2-1, with TRBD2 identical over 8 bases. In germline, CDR1 is SGHTA, CDR2 FQGNSA. The CDR3 extends over 16 amino acids. The trim removed 0 bases at V and 7 bases at J, leaving 8 bases unmatched.

Comments on this clone: Additional DNA sequences in this sample encode the identical CDR3. The gene calls are TRBV5-1 and TRBJ2-1, with 13 bases identical to TRBD2. CDR3 length: 16 residues. Germline CDR1 SGHRS, CDR2 YFSETQ. Trimming at V came to 0 bases and at J to 4 bases, leaving 1 base not matched to a gene. The CDR3 DNA sequence: TGCGCCAGCAGCTTGGGGACTAGCGGGAGTTACAATGAGCAGTTCTTC. Its protein product is CASSLGTSGSYNEQFF.

The V gene is TRBV19, the J gene TRBJ2-4; 8 bases agree with TRBD1. Germline V gives CDR1 LNHDA, CDR2 SQIVND (reference sequence). Unmatched junction bases numbered 7, after V lost 4 bases and J lost 8 bases. The CDR3 loop spans 14 amino acids. The CDR3 is CASSSGQGADIQYF. In nucleotides, the CDR3 is TGTGCCAGTAGTAGCGGACAGGGAGCGGACATTCAGTACTTC.

This rearrangement joins TRBV6-5 to TRBJ2-5; TRBD1 aligns across 9 bases. Germline CDR1 reads MNHEY; CDR2 reads SVGAGI. Germline trimming cut 4 bases from V and 1 base from J; bases unmatched to any gene: 1. The CDR3 has 14 amino acids. In nucleotides, the CDR3 is TGTGCCAGCAGTTCACAGGGGGCCCAAGAGACCCAGTACTTC. This encodes CASSSQGAQETQYF.

The V call is TRBV2, the J call TRBJ2-3; D gene uncertain. The germline gives CDR1 SNHLY, CDR2 FYNNEI. The CDR3 is 12 amino acids. The V end was cut by 2 bases, the J end by 8 bases, with 8 bases between. The CDR3 nucleotides are TGTGCCAGCAGTGAAAGGAGTGGTACGCAGTATTTT. Translating it yields CASSERSGTQYF.

The CDR3, as DNA: TGTGCCAGCAGCTTAGATACTAGCGGGAGCTACGAGCAGTACTTC. Translating gives CASSLDTSGSYEQYF. V is TRBV7-6 and J is TRBJ2-7, with 11 bases lining up with TRBD2. V gave up 1 base and J gave up 3 bases; unmatched junction bases: 2. CDR3 length equals 15 residues. The germline CDR1 and CDR2 sequences are SGHVS and FNYEAQ.

This sequence joins TRBV5-5 and TRBJ2-2; D call uncertain. CDR1 is SGHKS, CDR2 YYEKEE, per germline (reference sequence). V lost 0 bases and J lost 0, with 9 bases in between. The CDR3 loop spans 16 amino acids. The CDR3 sequence is CASSLGPASNTGELFF. The DNA for the CDR3 is TGTGCCAGCAGCTTGGGGCCAGCGTCGAACACCGGGGAGCTGTTTTTT. Together with reference TRBV5-5 and TRBJ2-2, the CDR3 gives the full variable domain: DAGVTQSPTHLIKTRGQQVTLRCSPISGHKSVSWYQQVLGQGPQFIFQYYEKEERGRGNFPDRFSARQFPNYSSELNVNALLLGDSALYLCASSLGPASNTGELFFGEGSRLTVL.

This clone came up a few times. The gene calls are TRBV6-1 and TRBJ1-4; no definite D call. This CDR3 comprises 15 residues. CDR1 and CDR2 from the germline V gene are MNHNS and SASEGT. The germline V and J ends were trimmed by 6 bases and 3 bases, with 14 bases remaining between them. CDR3 nucleotide sequence: TGTGCCAGCAGAAACTCAGGCATGGCTAATGAAAAACTGTTTTTT. Translation: CASRNSGMANEKLFF.

The rearrangement links TRBV7-3 to TRBJ2-2, with 10 nucleotides matching TRBD2. CDR1 SGHTA and CDR2 FQGTGA come from the germline V gene. This CDR3 has 16 amino acids. Trimming took 2 bases from V and 4 from J; bases not matched to a gene: 4. The CDR3 DNA reads TGTGCCAGCAGCTTAGGTACTAGCGGGGCCACCGGGGAGCTGTTTTTT. Translation: CASSLGTSGATGELFF.

The chain combines TRBV7-3 with TRBJ2-3, with unresolved D. V was pared by 1 base and J by 5 bases, with 7 bases between. CDR1 and CDR2 (germline): SGHTA, FQGTGA. The CDR3 contains 13 residues. The DNA for the CDR3 is TGTGCCAGCAGCTTAATTTGGGGAGATACGCAGTATTTT. Translated, it gives CASSLIWGDTQYF.

The chain has TRBV30 and TRBJ2-3, with a weak D call TRBD2 (6 bases). This CDR3 is built from 14 residues. The germline V gene encodes CDR1 GTSNPN and CDR2 SVGIG (reference sequence). Between the trimmed V and J ends, which lost 1 base and 3 bases, there was a span of 11 bases. Here the CDR3 reads CAWSAGVGTDTQYF. For the CDR3, the DNA is TGTGCCTGGAGTGCGGGAGTGGGAACAGATACGCAGTATTTT.

The rearrangement joins TRBV18 to TRBJ2-3; D is uncertain. V was cut by 6 bases and J by 6 bases, with 13 bases left in between. CDR3 length equals 13 residues. The germline gives CDR1 KGHSH, CDR2 LQKENI. CDR3 nucleotide sequence: TGTGCCAGCTCGTCCAATGCGGCCGATACGCAGTATTTT. Residues: CASSSNAADTQYF.

The chain employs TRBV7-3 and TRBJ2-5; D is uncertain. The CDR3 has 16 residues. V was shortened by 0 bases and J by 1 base, with 12 bases between the two germline ends. From germline, CDR1 is SGHTA and CDR2 FQGTGA. CDR3 bases: TGTGCCAGCAGCTTAACCGGGCGGCGGAGCCAAGAGACCCAGTACTTC. It encodes CASSLTGRRSQETQYF.

V gene TRBV6-1 combines with J gene TRBJ1-4; tentative D call: TRBD1 (5 bases). CDR1 and CDR2 (germline): MNHNS, SASEGT. The CDR3 loop spans 15 amino acids. V shed 2 bases and J shed 8 bases, with 15 bases lying between them. CDR3 in amino acids: CASSEIDGGYEKLFF. The CDR3 DNA reads TGTGCCAGCAGTGAAATAGATGGGGGGTACGAAAAACTGTTTTTT.

The chain links TRBV10-1 to TRBJ2-3; no firm D call. This CDR3 spans 14 amino acids. The ends were cut back, 4 bases at V and 0 bases at J, with 8 bases in the middle. In germline, CDR1 is WNHNN, CDR2 SYGVQD (reference sequence). CDR3 DNA sequence: TGCGCCAGCAGTGCCCCACGGAGCACAGATACGCAGTATTTT. It translates to CASSAPRSTDTQYF.

V and J are TRBV6-5 and TRBJ2-3, with D tentatively TRBD2 (5 bases). CDR3 length equals 13 residues. The germline gives CDR1 MNHEY, CDR2 SVGAGI. The V gene lost 5 bases and the J gene lost 0 bases, with 6 bases spanning the gap. DNA for the CDR3: TGTGCCAGCAGTCGCGGGAGCACAGATACGCAGTATTTT. Translation gives CASSRGSTDTQYF.